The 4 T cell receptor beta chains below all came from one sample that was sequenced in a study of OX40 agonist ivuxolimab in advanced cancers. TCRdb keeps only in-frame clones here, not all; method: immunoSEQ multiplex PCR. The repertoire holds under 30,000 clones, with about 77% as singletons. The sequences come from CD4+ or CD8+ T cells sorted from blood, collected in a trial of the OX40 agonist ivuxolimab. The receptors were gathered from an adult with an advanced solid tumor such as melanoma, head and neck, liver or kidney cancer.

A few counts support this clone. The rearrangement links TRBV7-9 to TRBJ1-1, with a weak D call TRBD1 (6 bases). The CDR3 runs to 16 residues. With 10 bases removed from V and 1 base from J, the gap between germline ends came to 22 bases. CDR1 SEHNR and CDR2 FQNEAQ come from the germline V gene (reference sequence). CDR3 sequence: CATQSVTGMANTEAFF. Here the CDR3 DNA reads TGTGCCACCCAGTCCGTAACAGGGATGGCGAACACTGAAGCTTTCTTT.

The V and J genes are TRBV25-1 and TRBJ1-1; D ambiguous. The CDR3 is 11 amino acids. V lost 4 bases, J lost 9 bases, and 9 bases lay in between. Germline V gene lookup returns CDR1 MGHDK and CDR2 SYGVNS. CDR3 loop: CASSGHNQAFF. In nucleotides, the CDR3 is TGTGCCAGCAGTGGCCACAACCAAGCTTTCTTT. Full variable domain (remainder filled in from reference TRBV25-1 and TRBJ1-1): EADIYQTPRYLVIGTGKKITLECSQTMGHDKMYWYQQDPGMELHLIHYSYGVNSTEKGDLSSESTVSRIRTEHFPLTLESARPSHTSQYLCASSGHNQAFFGQGTRLTVV.

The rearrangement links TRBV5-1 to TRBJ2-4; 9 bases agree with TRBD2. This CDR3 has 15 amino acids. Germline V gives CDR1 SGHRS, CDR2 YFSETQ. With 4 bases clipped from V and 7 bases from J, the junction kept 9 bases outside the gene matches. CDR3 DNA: TGCGCCAGCAGCAGTGCGGGGGGGCCGGGTAACATTCAGTACTTC. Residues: CASSSAGGPGNIQYF.

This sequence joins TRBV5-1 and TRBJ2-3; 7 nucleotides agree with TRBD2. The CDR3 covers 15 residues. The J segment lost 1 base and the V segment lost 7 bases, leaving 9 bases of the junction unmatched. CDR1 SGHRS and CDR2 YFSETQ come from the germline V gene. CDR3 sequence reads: CASGRGEGRTDTQYF. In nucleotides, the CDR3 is TGCGCCAGCGGACGAGGGGAGGGCCGCACAGATACGCAGTATTTT.